The 21 T cell receptor beta chains presented below share a single source sample, sequenced in a study of T cells in Graves' hyperthyroidism and ophthalmopathy. The CDR3 regions of TCR beta were amplified from RNA transcripts. HTBI primers were employed in a first-round RT-PCR of the TCR CDR3. In TCRdb, the multiplex PCR reads were re-called with MiXCR into one record per CDR3 protein. The table has roughly 650,000 distinct CDR3 sequences, about a sixth seen once; the top ten hold 3% to 4%. Sequencing was done on a sample of blood. The receptors were gathered from a woman between 35 and 50 years old with Graves' ophthalmopathy.

This clonotype was counted at least ten times. CDR3 residues: CASSALGASYEQYF. The CDR3 coding sequence is TGTGCCAGCAGCGCCCTCGGGGCTTCCTACGAGCAGTACTTC. The chain links TRBV3-1 to TRBJ2-7, with D perhaps assigned TRBD1 or TRBD2 (5 bases each). Deletions cut 5 bases from V and 1 base from J, with 12 bases between. The CDR3 extends over 14 amino acids. Per germline, CDR1 LGHDT and CDR2 YNNKEL (reference sequence).

To note about this clonotype: This may be a read error: a much more frequent sequence differs by one nucleotide. The chain links TRBV30 to TRBJ1-6; possible D gene TRBD1, 5 bases. The CDR3 consists of 15 residues. CDR1 GTSNPN and CDR2 SVGIG come from the germline V gene (reference sequence). Trimming stripped 2 bases from V and 10 bases from J, with 18 bases between. The CDR3 bases are TGTGCCTGGAGTCCGCCGGGACGACGGGAGTCACCCCTCCACTTT. Its protein is CAWSPPGRRESPLHF.

This clonotype was seen a handful of times. The V and J genes are TRBV2 and TRBJ1-2; D unresolved. Trimming took 10 bases from V and 1 from J, leaving 13 bases between them. Germline loops: CDR1 SNHLY, CDR2 FYNNEI. The CDR3 sequence is 13 residues long. This chain's CDR3 is CATLAGDNYGYTF. As DNA, the CDR3 is TGTGCCACCCTTGCTGGAGATAACTATGGCTACACCTTC.

The chain uses TRBV24-1 and TRBJ1-2, with TRBD1 matching 8 bases. The CDR3 totals 14 residues. Germline lookup yields CDR1 KGHDR and CDR2 SFDVKD. V lost 4 bases, J lost 8 bases, and 8 bases stayed unmatched. CDR3 DNA sequence: TGTGCCACCAGTGAACACGGGACAGGCCAAGGCTACACCTTC. The encoded protein is CATSEHGTGQGYTF.

The table lists this clonotype with many counts. The chain couples TRBV6-1 to TRBJ2-1, with TRBD2 matching over 15 bases. J was trimmed by 7 bases and V by 7 bases; bases with no gene match: 5. CDR3 length: 15 residues. In germline, CDR1 is MNHNS, CDR2 SASEGT. The CDR3 here is CASTKGTSGGNEQFF. In DNA form, the CDR3 reads TGTGCCAGCACTAAGGGGACTAGCGGGGGGAATGAGCAGTTCTTC.

Note on this clonotype: A much larger clone differs from this one at a single base, so this may be a read error. The J gene is TRBJ2-1, the V gene TRBV7-9; TRBD1 aligns across 10 bases. CDR3 size: 15 residues. J gave up 3 bases and V 5 bases, and 4 bases lay outside the gene matches. Germline-derived CDR1 and CDR2 are SEHNR and FQNEAQ (reference sequence). CDR3 region: CASSAGTGDYNEQFF. In DNA form, the CDR3 reads TGTGCCAGCAGCGCCGGGACAGGGGACTACAATGAGCAGTTCTTC.

With regard to this clonotype: A single base separates this from a much larger clone, so it may be a read error. The chain carries TRBV7-3 and TRBJ2-5, with D unclear. The germline V gene has CDR1 SGHTA and CDR2 FQGTGA. Between the trimmed V and J ends, which lost 6 bases and 2 bases, there was a span of 16 bases. CDR3 length: 15 amino acids. Written as DNA, the CDR3 is TGTGCCAGCAGTTCCCATCGTCCAAAACAAGAGACCCAGTACTTC. Its translation: CASSSHRPKQETQYF.

The CDR3 nucleotides are TGCAGCGTTGAAGGTGGGGACTTTTCCTACGAGCAGTACTTC. Protein: CSVEGGDFSYEQYF. V is TRBV29-1 and J is TRBJ2-7; the D gene is possibly TRBD2 (6 bases). Germline V lookup: CDR1 SQVTM, CDR2 ANQGSEA. The CDR3 extends over 14 amino acids. Trimming left V 1 base short and J 1 base short, with 11 bases between.

The sample holds a few counts of this clonotype. V gene TRBV30 combines with J gene TRBJ1-5; TRBD1 matches at 7 bases. CDR3 length: 15 amino acids. V lost 1 base and J lost 5; bases outside the gene matches: 8. Germline V CDR1 and CDR2: GTSNPN, SVGIG (reference sequence). The CDR3: CAWSDAGQSYQPQHF. The CDR3 region has the DNA TGTGCCTGGAGTGACGCGGGACAGTCATATCAGCCCCAGCATTTT.

This clonotype appeared many times. The chain combines TRBV2 with TRBJ1-5, with 7 bases fitting TRBD1. Germline assignment: CDR1 SNHLY and CDR2 FYNNEI. After removal of 7 bases from V and 2 bases from J, the junction contained 5 bases not matched to a gene. The CDR3 is 14 amino acids. The CDR3 loop is CASTYRGGNQPQHF. The CDR3, as DNA: TGTGCCAGCACTTACAGGGGAGGCAATCAGCCCCAGCATTTT. Combining the CDR3 with reference TRBV2 and TRBJ1-5 gives the whole variable domain EPEVTQTPSHQVTQMGQEVILRCVPISNHLYFYWYRQILGQKVEFLVSFYNNEISEKSEIFDDQFSVERPDGSNFTLKIRSTKLEDSAMYFCASTYRGGNQPQHFGDGTRLSIL.

V and J are TRBV15 and TRBJ2-5; D is unresolved. Germline values: CDR1 LNHNV, CDR2 YYDKDF (reference sequence). V was cut by 0 bases and J by 6 bases, with 14 bases left in between. This CDR3 spans 15 amino acids. This chain's CDR3 is CATSRDPAIFQTQYF. For the CDR3, the DNA is TGTGCCACCAGCAGAGATCCAGCGATCTTCCAGACCCAGTACTTC.

The gene calls are TRBV7-9 and TRBJ2-1, with D possibly being TRBD2 (6 bases). CDR3 size: 14 residues. Germline assignment: CDR1 SEHNR and CDR2 FQNEAQ (reference sequence). V was cut by 5 bases and J by 6 bases, with 14 bases left in between. The CDR3 DNA reads TGTGCCAGCAGCCCGCCAGCGGGCTTCAATGAGCAGTTCTTC. Translating it yields CASSPPAGFNEQFF.

This clonotype was seen a few times. The V call is TRBV6-1, the J call TRBJ1-2; no definite D call. The germline gives CDR1 MNHNS, CDR2 SASEGT. The CDR3 consists of 12 residues. Trimming shortened V by 4 bases and J by 8 bases, and 11 bases separated the two germline ends. CDR3 region: CASSGQVGGYTF. The DNA for the CDR3 is TGTGCCAGCAGTGGACAAGTAGGAGGCTACACCTTC.

The chain has TRBV2 and TRBJ1-5; 7 nucleotides align to TRBD1. The germline V gene has CDR1 SNHLY and CDR2 FYNNEI. V trimming: 6 bases; J trimming: 6 bases; junction bases outside the gene matches: 11. This CDR3 contains 15 residues. The CDR3 nucleotides read TGTGCCAGCAGATCCGCCGGGACAGTATCTCAGCCCCAGCATTTT. Translating it yields CASRSAGTVSQPQHF. The full variable domain, in which reference TRBV2 and TRBJ1-5 provide the parts outside the CDR3, is EPEVTQTPSHQVTQMGQEVILRCVPISNHLYFYWYRQILGQKVEFLVSFYNNEISEKSEIFDDQFSVERPDGSNFTLKIRSTKLEDSAMYFCASRSAGTVSQPQHFGDGTRLSIL.

This clonotype was seen only a few times. The J gene is TRBJ1-1, the V gene TRBV14; a possible D gene is TRBD1 (6 bases). This CDR3 comprises 14 residues. CDR1 and CDR2 (germline): SGHDN, FVKESK. Trimming shortened V by 4 bases and J by 4 bases, and 13 bases separated the two germline ends. The DNA of the CDR3 is TGTGCCAGCAGCCCCGGGGGCAGGGTCACTGAAGCTTTCTTT. Amino acid sequence: CASSPGGRVTEAFF.

The V and J genes are TRBV5-5 and TRBJ2-2; tentatively, D is TRBD1 (5 bases). CDR1 SGHKS and CDR2 YYEKEE come from the germline V gene (reference sequence). CDR3 length: 15 residues. The ends were cut back, 0 bases at V and 4 bases at J, with 10 bases in the middle. The CDR3 DNA is TGTGCCAGCAGCTTGGCCACAGGCCGCACCGGGGAGCTGTTTTTT. This translates into CASSLATGRTGELFF.

V usage is TRBV9 and J usage is TRBJ2-3; 9 bases match TRBD1. CDR3 length equals 15 residues. From germline, CDR1 is SGDLS and CDR2 YYNGEE. J was trimmed by 5 bases and V by 3 bases; bases with no gene match: 7. Here the CDR3 DNA reads TGTGCCAGCAGCGCCAACAGGGGGCAAAAAGATACGCAGTATTTT. This sequence encodes CASSANRGQKDTQYF.

This clonotype was seen a few times. The rearrangement uses TRBV12-3 or TRBV12-4 and TRBJ1-2; possibly TRBD1 for D (5 bases). This CDR3 has 14 amino acids. V was clipped by 5 bases and J by 5 bases, with 15 bases between them. DNA of the CDR3: TGTGCCAGCAGTGGGGGTGGTTACAATTATGGCTACACCTTC. Translated: CASSGGGYNYGYTF.

This chain joins TRBV19 and TRBJ2-3; 7 nucleotides agree with TRBD1. The CDR3 covers 15 residues. V gave up 6 bases and J gave up 1 base; unmatched junction bases: 7. CDR1 and CDR2 from the germline V gene are LNHDA and SQIVND (reference sequence). CDR3 DNA: TGTGCCAGTAGCTCCGACAGGGTCCGCACAGATACGCAGTATTTT. Amino acids: CASSSDRVRTDTQYF.

The rearrangement uses TRBV30 and TRBJ1-1; D perhaps matches TRBD1 (6 bases). The germline V gene has CDR1 GTSNPN and CDR2 SVGIG (reference sequence). The CDR3 extends over 14 amino acids. Trimming removed 5 bases from V and 5 bases from J, with 18 bases in between. CDR3 in DNA: TGTGCCTGGGATACAGGGACGGTGGAGACTGAAGCTTTCTTT. Protein sequence: CAWDTGTVETEAFF.

A few counts support this clonotype. V and J are TRBV6-2 or TRBV6-3 and TRBJ1-5; tentative D call: TRBD1 (5 bases). Germline-derived CDR1 and CDR2 are MNHEY and SVGEGT. Trimming cost V 5 bases and J 6 bases, with 11 bases left between them. This CDR3 has 13 residues. CDR3 region: CASSRPRGQPQHF. CDR3 bases: TGTGCCAGCAGTAGACCAAGGGGTCAGCCCCAGCATTTT.